This is a list of T cell receptor beta chains from one sample in a study of T cells in localized non-small cell lung cancer. Clones were sequenced by immunoSEQ multiplex PCR, and TCRdb holds only the in-frame ones, with some missing. Among under 2,000 clones listed, approximately 35% were seen once. Here the sequenced sample was normal lung tissue next to the tumor, taken before any cancer treatment. All receptors come from a male donor aged 60 or over with stage III squamous cell lung carcinoma. The CDR3 runs from the conserved cysteine through the conserved F or W. A D gene is named only where the DNA matches it firmly. Clone size is shown for a subset of rows, as once, few, many or a class of expanded clone.

j_call clone_size d_call v_call cdr3_aa cdr3_nt
TRBJ2-3 . . TRBV14 CASSQIVRATDTQYF TGTGCCAGCAGCCAAATTGTGAGGGCAACAGATACGCAGTATTTT
TRBJ2-3 . TRBD2 TRBV18 CASSPLPSGEASDTQYF TGTGCCAGCTCACCACTCCCTAGCGGGGAGGCCTCAGATACGCAGTATTTT
TRBJ2-1 . TRBD1 TRBV18 CASSPAKGAKVIDEQFF TGTGCCAGCTCACCAGCGAAGGGGGCGAAGGTAATCGATGAGCAGTTCTTC
TRBJ1-3 hyperexpanded . TRBV11-3 CASSLDPYSGNTIYF TGTGCCAGCAGCTTAGATCCCTACTCTGGAAACACCATATATTTT
TRBJ1-2 medium-sized TRBD1 TRBV11-3 CASSFGQGNYGYTF TGTGCCAGCAGCTTTGGACAGGGCAACTATGGCTACACCTTC
TRBJ1-1 large . TRBV4-1 CASSQGQHMNTEAFF TGCGCCAGCAGCCAAGGACAGCACATGAACACTGAAGCTTTCTTT
TRBJ1-2 . . TRBV11-3 CASSLRSFGGGYTF TGTGCCAGCAGCTTGCGGTCCTTTGGGGGTGGCTACACCTTC
TRBJ1-1 medium-sized . TRBV6-8 CASTSLDRGNTEAFF TGTGCCAGCACCAGTCTCGATAGGGGGAACACTGAAGCTTTCTTT
TRBJ1-1 few TRBD1 TRBV6-8 CASSYSTGTGVNTEAFF TGTGCCAGCAGTTACTCGACAGGGACCGGTGTGAACACTGAAGCTTTCTTT
TRBJ2-6 few . TRBV11-3 CASSRGGAGANVLTF TGTGCCAGCAGCCGAGGGGGGGCTGGGGCCAACGTCCTGACTTTC
TRBJ2-5 medium-sized . TRBV11-3 CASSLPPAGGRETQYF TGTGCCAGCAGCTTGCCCCCGGCAGGGGGGAGGGAGACCCAGTACTTC
TRBJ2-3 medium-sized . TRBV11-3 CASRYRLSMGGTDTQYF TGTGCCAGCAGATATCGACTGTCCATGGGAGGCACAGATACGCAGTATTTT
TRBJ2-2 few . TRBV6-1 CASSEARGGELFF TGTGCCAGCAGTGAAGCCCGGGGCGGGGAGCTGTTTTTT
TRBJ2-3 . . TRBV11-3 CASSVRAQASSTDTQYF TGTGCCAGCAGCGTCCGGGCCCAAGCGTCGAGCACAGATACGCAGTATTTT
TRBJ1-1 few TRBD1 TRBV30 CAWSGGTGEVLGPEAFF TGTGCCTGGAGTGGGGGGACAGGGGAAGTTTTGGGACCTGAAGCTTTCTTT
TRBJ2-1 few . TRBV15 CATSRDGGNNEQFF TGTGCCACCAGCAGAGATGGGGGGAACAATGAGCAGTTCTTC
TRBJ1-4 . . TRBV28 CASSFRDGKLFF TGTGCCAGCAGTTTTAGGGACGGAAAACTGTTTTTT
TRBJ1-6 . TRBD1 TRBV28 CASTWDRGLSPLHF TGTGCCAGTACATGGGACAGGGGTCTTTCACCCCTCCACTTT
TRBJ1-3 . . TRBV30 CAWSPGNTIYF TGTGCCTGGAGTCCGGGTAACACCATATATTTT
TRBJ2-1 few . TRBV2 CATRRSANPDSGEQFF TGTGCCACCAGGAGAAGCGCAAACCCGGATTCGGGTGAGCAGTTCTTC
TRBJ2-5 . TRBD1 TRBV19 CASSRQGGEETQYF TGTGCCAGTAGTAGACAGGGGGGTGAAGAGACCCAGTACTTC
TRBJ2-5 medium-sized . TRBV9 CASSGQLGETQYF TGTGCCAGCAGTGGACAGCTGGGAGAGACCCAGTACTTC
TRBJ1-2 . . TRBV29-1 CSVGTQDYGYTF TGCAGCGTCGGAACACAAGACTATGGCTACACCTTC
TRBJ1-1 . . TRBV11-3 CASSFQGGNTEAFF TGTGCCAGCAGCTTCCAGGGTGGGAACACTGAAGCTTTCTTT
TRBJ2-3 . . TRBV10-2 CASSESRGVLTDTQYF TGCGCCAGCAGTGAGTCGAGGGGGGTGCTCACAGATACGCAGTATTTT
TRBJ2-2 . TRBD1 TRBV30 CASGDRTNTGELFF TGTGCCTCGGGGGACAGGACAAACACCGGGGAGCTGTTTTTT
TRBJ1-4 few . TRBV6-8 CASSYYLTGNEKLFF TGTGCCAGCAGTTACTACCTAACGGGCAATGAAAAACTGTTTTTT
TRBJ1-3 . . TRBV19 CASSIGRLRQTGNTIYF TGTGCCAGTAGTATAGGACGTTTGCGGCAAACTGGAAACACCATATATTTT
TRBJ1-1 . . TRBV18 CASSPMANTEAFF TGTGCCAGCTCACCAATGGCAAACACTGAAGCTTTCTTT
TRBJ2-5 . . TRBV19 CASSEGRQETQYF TGTGCCAGTTCAGAGGGGCGGCAAGAGACCCAGTACTTC
TRBJ2-1 . TRBD2 TRBV6-8 CASSQAGTSGVRQFF TGTGCCAGCAGTCAAGCCGGGACTAGCGGGGTCCGGCAGTTCTTC
TRBJ1-1 few . TRBV6-7 CASRGWYTEAFF TGTGCCAGCAGGGGATGGTACACTGAAGCTTTCTTT
TRBJ1-1 . . TRBV28 CASSLGPRVWAFF TGTGCCAGCAGTTTGGGACCTCGAGTCTGGGCTTTCTTT
TRBJ2-1 few TRBD1 TRBV18 CASSSWTGYNEQFF TGTGCCAGCTCATCATGGACAGGGTACAATGAGCAGTTCTTC
TRBJ1-2 . . TRBV9 CTSSVAAQGFGYTF TGTACCAGCAGCGTAGCCGCCCAGGGATTTGGCTACACCTTC
TRBJ1-2 . TRBD1 TRBV29-1 CSATAGGYGYTF TGCAGCGCTACGGCAGGGGGCTATGGCTACACCTTC
TRBJ1-4 . . TRBV23-1 CASNREKDEKLFF TGCGCCAGCAACCGAGAGAAGGATGAAAAACTGTTTTTT
TRBJ1-5 once . TRBV28 CASRNKQVSPQHF TGTGCCAGCAGAAACAAACAGGTTTCGCCCCAGCATTTT
TRBJ1-1 few . TRBV19 CASRLQGGTEAFF TGTGCCAGTAGACTACAGGGCGGCACTGAAGCTTTCTTT
TRBJ2-3 few TRBD2 TRBV7-6 CASSTQGLAVTDTQYF TGTGCCAGCAGCACACAGGGACTAGCGGTGACAGATACGCAGTATTTT
TRBJ1-1 . . TRBV29-1 CSVQTGNTEAFF TGCAGCGTTCAAACAGGGAACACTGAAGCTTTCTTT
TRBJ2-5 large . TRBV6-8 CASSVLYQETQYF TGTGCCAGCAGTGTACTGTACCAAGAGACCCAGTACTTC
TRBJ2-3 . . TRBV30 CAWSQGPDTQYF TGTGCCTGGAGTCAGGGACCAGATACGCAGTATTTT
TRBJ1-5 few . TRBV10-3 CASRAGTYSNQPQHF TGTGCCAGCCGGGCAGGCACCTATAGCAATCAGCCCCAGCATTTT
TRBJ2-7 few TRBD2 TRBV6-8 CASTPGGAYEQYF TGTGCCAGCACCCCGGGGGGGGCCTACGAGCAGTACTTC
TRBJ1-1 few TRBD1 TRBV29-1 CSVVTGGTEAFF TGCAGCGTTGTAACAGGGGGCACTGAAGCTTTCTTT
TRBJ1-5 . TRBD1 TRBV19 CASRRTGQLNQPQHF TGTGCCAGTAGGAGGACGGGACAGCTCAATCAGCCCCAGCATTTT
TRBJ2-3 . TRBD1 TRBV18 CASSPGQGASDTQYF TGTGCCAGCTCACCCGGCCAGGGGGCGTCAGATACGCAGTATTTT
TRBJ1-1 . . TRBV11-3 CASSLGQLNTEAFF TGTGCCAGCAGCTTAGGACAGCTGAACACTGAAGCTTTCTTT
TRBJ1-6 . . TRBV19 CASSMGRGADGSPLHF TGTGCCAGTAGTATGGGTCGGGGGGCTGATGGATCACCCCTCCACTTT
TRBJ1-1 . . TRBV19 CASLGTGRGYTEAFF TGTGCCAGTCTTGGAACAGGGAGGGGGTACACTGAAGCTTTCTTT
TRBJ1-2 . . TRBV9 CATRGGRELGYTF TGTGCCACCCGCGGCGGCAGGGAACTTGGCTACACCTTC
TRBJ1-1 few . TRBV6-8 CASSYSGSGDTEAFF TGTGCCAGCAGTTACTCAGGAAGTGGGGACACTGAAGCTTTCTTT
TRBJ2-3 few TRBD1 TRBV5-1 CASSLVGTDSTDTQYF TGCGCCAGCAGCTTGGTTGGGACAGACAGCACAGATACGCAGTATTTT
TRBJ2-1 . TRBD2 TRBV14 CASSRGGSYNEQFF TGTGCCAGCAGCCGCGGGGGGTCCTACAATGAGCAGTTCTTC